One T cell receptor beta chain is described in this entry. The CDR3 has 16 amino acids. The germline V gene encodes CDR1 SGHRS and CDR2 YFSETQ. V lost 0 bases to trimming and J lost 0 bases, with 10 bases between them. The data were obtained in a study of blood T cell repertoires in COVID-19. Study summary: Samples taken during acute and convalescent COVID-19 were collected in the United States, Italy and Spain. PBMCs, B-cell-depleted T cells, or T cells were the source of the cDNA or gDNA that made up the material.

Authors' data handling: Estimated nucleated cell counts came from reference gene primer amplification. TCRdb keeps only in-frame clones here, not all; method: immunoSEQ multiplex PCR. V and J calls plus clone size are reproduced from that table; the DNA served to infer D and trimming. The table has about 89,000 clones, approximately 80% seen once. The TCR sequence derives from a woman aged 80 or older with acute or convalescent COVID-19. The sequenced sample was peripheral blood. This chain uses TRBV5-1 with TRBJ2-1, with D possibly matching TRBD1 (6 bases). CDR3 protein: CASSLARGSSYNEQFF. The CDR3 DNA is TGCGCCAGCAGCTTGGCTAGGGGGAGCTCCTACAATGAGCAGTTCTTC.